A selection of T cell receptor beta chains follows, all from one sample in a study of cytomegalovirus exposure and HLA in healthy donors. The repertoire was sequenced with immunoSEQ multiplex PCR; TCRdb's copy has only in-frame clones and lacks some. Of roughly 120,000 clones in the sample, roughly 9% were seen once. The sample comprised PBMCs. These receptors all come from a man aged 25-40 years in good health and CMV-seronegative. CDR3s include the opening cysteine and the closing phenylalanine or tryptophan. A D gene is named only where the DNA matches it firmly. A clone size is listed for some rows: how often the clone was seen (once, few, many), or a class if it is expanded.

clone_size | j_call | d_call | v_call | cdr3_nt | cdr3_aa
- | TRBJ2-7 | TRBD1 | TRBV18 | TGTGCCAGCTCACAGGGACAGCAGCCCACCTACGAGCAGTACTTC | CASSQGQQPTYEQYF
few | TRBJ2-1 | TRBD2 | TRBV14 | TGTGCCAGCAGCCAACTAGCGGGACGAAGCTCCTACAATGAGCAGTTCTTC | CASSQLAGRSSYNEQFF
- | TRBJ2-1 | TRBD2 | TRBV5-4 | TGTGCCAGCAGCCCAGCGGGGGGGTTAACAATGGGGCAGTTCTTC | CASSPAGGLTMGQFF
- | TRBJ1-2 | TRBD1 | TRBV2 | TGTGCCAGCAACCGGGACAGGGGGAACTATGGCTACACCTTC | CASNRDRGNYGYTF
- | TRBJ2-1 | - | TRBV12-1 | TGTGCCAGCAGGGCCCATCTGGCCCTAGCGGGAGGGACACTATACAATGAGCAGTTCTTC | CASRAHLALAGGTLYNEQFF
- | TRBJ1-4 | - | TRBV9 | TGTGCCAGCAGCGTAGGTCCGGGGAGTGCAACTAATGAAAAACTGTTTTTT | CASSVGPGSATNEKLFF
few | TRBJ1-5 | - | TRBV19 | TGTGCCAGTAGCACACTCAGGGGCGTGATTTCTCAGCCCCAGCATTTT | CASSTLRGVISQPQHF
few | TRBJ2-7 | - | TRBV4-1 | TGCGCCAGCAGCCACGCCCCAAGGACTATAGCTGACGAGCAGTACTTC | CASSHAPRTIADEQYF
- | TRBJ1-5 | - | TRBV19 | TGTGCCAGTAGTATCCGGGGCAGGGGTCAGCCCCAGCATTTT | CASSIRGRGQPQHF
few | TRBJ1-1 | TRBD1 | TRBV10-3 | TGTGCCATCAGTGAGGGACAGGGGGCGCGGGATCCTGAAGCTTTCTTT | CAISEGQGARDPEAFF
- | TRBJ2-3 | - | TRBV5-1 | TGCGCCAGCAGCTTGGGCGGGATCCAAGATACGCAGTATTTT | CASSLGGIQDTQYF